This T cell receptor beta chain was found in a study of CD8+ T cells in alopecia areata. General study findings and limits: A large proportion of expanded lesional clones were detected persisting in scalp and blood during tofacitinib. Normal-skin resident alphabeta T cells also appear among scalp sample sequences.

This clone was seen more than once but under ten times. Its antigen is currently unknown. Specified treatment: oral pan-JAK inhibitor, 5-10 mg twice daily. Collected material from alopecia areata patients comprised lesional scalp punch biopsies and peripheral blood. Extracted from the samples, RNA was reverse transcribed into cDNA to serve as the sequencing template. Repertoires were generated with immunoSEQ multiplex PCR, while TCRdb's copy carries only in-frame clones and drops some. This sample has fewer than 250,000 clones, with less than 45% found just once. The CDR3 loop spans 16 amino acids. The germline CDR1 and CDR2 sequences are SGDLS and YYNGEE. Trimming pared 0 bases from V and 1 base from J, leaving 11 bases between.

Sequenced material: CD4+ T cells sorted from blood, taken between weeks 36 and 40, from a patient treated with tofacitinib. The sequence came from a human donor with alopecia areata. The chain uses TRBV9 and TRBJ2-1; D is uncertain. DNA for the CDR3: TGTGCCAGCAGCGTAGGACCAGCGAGGTCCTACAATGAGCAGTTCTTC. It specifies CASSVGPARSYNEQFF. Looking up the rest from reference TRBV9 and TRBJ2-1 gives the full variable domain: DSGVTQTPKHLITATGQRVTLRCSPRSGDLSVYWYQQSLDQGLQFLIQYYNGEERAKGNILERFSAQQFPDLHSELNLSSLELGDSALYFCASSVGPARSYNEQFFGPGTRLTVL.